This TCR beta chain originates from a study of cytomegalovirus exposure and HLA in healthy donors. Study-wide background: The roughly 130 validation repertoires used the same platform as the approximately 670 first-cohort repertoires (as reported by a later analysis). Study-wide findings and caveats: Most TCR sequences were seen very rarely across donors, but some public TCRs occurred in many. In the 95 to 150 validation repertoires, under 95% of cluster scores exceeded 0, per a later analysis.

Germline V lookup: CDR1 MNHEY, CDR2 SVGAGI. V trimming: 6 bases; J trimming: 6 bases; junction bases outside the gene matches: 11. This CDR3 comprises 14 residues. Libraries were prepared by immunoSEQ multiplex PCR; TCRdb keeps only in-frame clonotypes and omits some of them. The sample yields about 120,000 clones, 85% to 90% seen once. As regards this clone: Its matching antigen is unknown.

The gene calls are TRBV6-5 and TRBJ2-7; 7 bases line up with TRBD1. The sequence derives from a woman aged 18-35 years in good health and CMV-seronegative. Specimen: PBMCs. The CDR3 DNA reads as TGTGCCAGCAGGAAGACAGGGCCCATCCCCGAGCAGTACTTC. Its translation: CASRKTGPIPEQYF.